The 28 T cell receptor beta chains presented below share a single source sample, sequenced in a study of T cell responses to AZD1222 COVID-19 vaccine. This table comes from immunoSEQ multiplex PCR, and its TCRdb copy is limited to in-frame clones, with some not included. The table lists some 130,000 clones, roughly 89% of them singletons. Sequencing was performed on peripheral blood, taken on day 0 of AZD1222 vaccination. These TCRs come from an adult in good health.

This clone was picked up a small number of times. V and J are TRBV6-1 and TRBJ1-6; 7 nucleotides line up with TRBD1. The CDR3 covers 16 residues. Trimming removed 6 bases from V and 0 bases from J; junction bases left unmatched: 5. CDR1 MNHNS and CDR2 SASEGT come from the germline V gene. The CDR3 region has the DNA TGTGCCAGCAGGGAACAGGGGTACTCCTATAATTCACCCCTCCACTTT. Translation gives CASREQGYSYNSPLHF.

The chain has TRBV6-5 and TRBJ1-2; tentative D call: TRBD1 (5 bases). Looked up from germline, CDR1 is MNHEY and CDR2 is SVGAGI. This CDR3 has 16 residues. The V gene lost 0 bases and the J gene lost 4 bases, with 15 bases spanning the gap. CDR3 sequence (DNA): TGTGCCAGCAGTTACTCGAGGGTGGGGACCCTCTATGGCTACACCTTC. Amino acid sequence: CASSYSRVGTLYGYTF.

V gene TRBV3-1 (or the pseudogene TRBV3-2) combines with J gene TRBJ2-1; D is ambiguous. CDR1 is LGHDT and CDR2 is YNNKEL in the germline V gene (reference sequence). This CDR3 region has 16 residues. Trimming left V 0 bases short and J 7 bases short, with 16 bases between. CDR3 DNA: TGTGCCAGCAGCCAAGAACAACCCTTTCATGGAAATGAGCAGTTCTTC. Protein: CASSQEQPFHGNEQFF.

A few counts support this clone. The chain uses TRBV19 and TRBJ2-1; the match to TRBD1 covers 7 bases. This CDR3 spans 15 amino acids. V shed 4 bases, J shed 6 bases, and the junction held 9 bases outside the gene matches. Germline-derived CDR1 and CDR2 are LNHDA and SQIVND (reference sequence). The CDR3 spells CASSTDRAAPNEQFF. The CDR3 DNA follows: TGTGCCAGTAGTACCGACAGGGCGGCACCCAATGAGCAGTTCTTC.

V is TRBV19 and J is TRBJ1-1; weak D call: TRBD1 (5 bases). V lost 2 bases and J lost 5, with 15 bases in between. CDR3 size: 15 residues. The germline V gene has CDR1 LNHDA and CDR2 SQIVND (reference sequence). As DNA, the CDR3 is TGTGCCAGTAGTATATTGGGGGGTGTTGTGACTGAAGCTTTCTTT. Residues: CASSILGGVVTEAFF.

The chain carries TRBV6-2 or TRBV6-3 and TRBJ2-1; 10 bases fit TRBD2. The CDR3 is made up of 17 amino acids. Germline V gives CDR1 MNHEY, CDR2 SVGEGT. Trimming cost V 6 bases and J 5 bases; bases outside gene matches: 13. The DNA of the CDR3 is TGTGCCAGCAGCCCACTACCGGGACTAGCGAAAAACAATGAGCAGTTCTTC. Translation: CASSPLPGLAKNNEQFF.

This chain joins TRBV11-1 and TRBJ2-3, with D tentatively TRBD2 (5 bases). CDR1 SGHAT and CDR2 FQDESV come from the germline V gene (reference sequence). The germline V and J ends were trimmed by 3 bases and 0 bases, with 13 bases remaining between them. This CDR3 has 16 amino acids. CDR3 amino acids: CASSFGLGVSTDTQYF. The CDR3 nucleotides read TGTGCCAGCAGCTTCGGACTGGGAGTTAGCACAGATACGCAGTATTTT.

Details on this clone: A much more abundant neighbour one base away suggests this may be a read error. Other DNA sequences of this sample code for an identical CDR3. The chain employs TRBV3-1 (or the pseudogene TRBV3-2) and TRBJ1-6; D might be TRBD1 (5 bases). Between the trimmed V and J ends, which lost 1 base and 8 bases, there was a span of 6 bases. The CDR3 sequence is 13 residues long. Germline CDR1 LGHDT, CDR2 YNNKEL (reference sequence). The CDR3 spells CASSQARDSPLHF. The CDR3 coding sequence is TGTGCCAGCAGCCAAGCCAGGGATTCACCCCTCCACTTT.

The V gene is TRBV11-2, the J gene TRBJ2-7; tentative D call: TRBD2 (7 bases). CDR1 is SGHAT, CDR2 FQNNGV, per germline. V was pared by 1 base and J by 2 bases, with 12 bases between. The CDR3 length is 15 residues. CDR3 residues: CASSLGGGQTYEQYF. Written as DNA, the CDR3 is TGTGCCAGCAGCTTAGGCGGGGGCCAAACCTACGAGCAGTACTTC.

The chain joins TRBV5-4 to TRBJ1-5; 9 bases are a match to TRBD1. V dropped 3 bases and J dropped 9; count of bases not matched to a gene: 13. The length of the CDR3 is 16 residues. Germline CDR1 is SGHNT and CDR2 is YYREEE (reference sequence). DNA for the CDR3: TGTGCCAGCAGCTCGAACGGACAGGGGCCCCAGGGGCCCCAGCATTTT. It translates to CASSSNGQGPQGPQHF.

The CDR3 loop is CASSLVTGGRETQYF. The DNA of the CDR3 is TGTGCCAGCAGCTTGGTCACAGGGGGCCGGGAGACCCAGTACTTC. The chain is built from TRBV5-6 and TRBJ2-5, with 9 positions matching TRBD1. V shed 0 bases, J shed 5 bases, and the junction held 5 bases outside the gene matches. The CDR3 consists of 15 residues. In germline, CDR1 is SGHDT, CDR2 YYEEEE.

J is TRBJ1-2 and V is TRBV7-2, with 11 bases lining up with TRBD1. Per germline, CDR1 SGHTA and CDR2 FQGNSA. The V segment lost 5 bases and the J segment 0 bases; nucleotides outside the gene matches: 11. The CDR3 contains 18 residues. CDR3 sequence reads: CASSPPGQGVTANYGYTF. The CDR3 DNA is TGTGCCAGCAGCCCACCGGGACAGGGGGTTACAGCTAACTATGGCTACACCTTC.

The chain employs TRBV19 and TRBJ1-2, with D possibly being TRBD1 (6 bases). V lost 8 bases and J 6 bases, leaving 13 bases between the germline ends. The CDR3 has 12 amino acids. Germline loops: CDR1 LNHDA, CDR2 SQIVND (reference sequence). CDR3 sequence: CASSMDSHGYTF. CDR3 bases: TGTGCCAGTTCGATGGACAGCCATGGCTACACCTTC.

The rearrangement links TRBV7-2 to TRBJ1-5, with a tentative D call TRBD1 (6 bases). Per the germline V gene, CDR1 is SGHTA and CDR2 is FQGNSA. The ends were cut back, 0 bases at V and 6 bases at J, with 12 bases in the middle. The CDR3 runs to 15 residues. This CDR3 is CASSLAGGGGQPQHF. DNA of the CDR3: TGTGCCAGCAGCTTAGCAGGGGGTGGCGGTCAGCCCCAGCATTTT. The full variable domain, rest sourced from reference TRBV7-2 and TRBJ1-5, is GAGVSQSPSNKVTEKGKDVELRCDPISGHTALYWYRQSLGQGLEFLIYFQGNSAPDKSGLPSDRFSAERTGGSVSTLTIQRTQQEDSAVYLCASSLAGGGGQPQHFGDGTRLSIL.

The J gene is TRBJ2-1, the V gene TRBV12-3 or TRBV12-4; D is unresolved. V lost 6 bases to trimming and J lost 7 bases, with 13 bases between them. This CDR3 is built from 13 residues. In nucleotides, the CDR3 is TGTGCCAGCAGCCTAAACAACGGAAATGAGCAGTTCTTC. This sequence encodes CASSLNNGNEQFF.

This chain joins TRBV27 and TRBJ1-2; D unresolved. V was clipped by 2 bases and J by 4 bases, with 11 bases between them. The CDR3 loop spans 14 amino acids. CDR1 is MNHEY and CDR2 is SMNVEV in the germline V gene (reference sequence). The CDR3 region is CASSLRGFGYGYTF. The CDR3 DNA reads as TGTGCCAGCAGTTTAAGAGGGTTCGGCTATGGCTACACCTTC.

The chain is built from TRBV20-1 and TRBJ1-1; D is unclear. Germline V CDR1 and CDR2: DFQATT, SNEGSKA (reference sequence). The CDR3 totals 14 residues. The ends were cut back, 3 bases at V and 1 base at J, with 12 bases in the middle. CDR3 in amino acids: CSASSVAANTEAFF. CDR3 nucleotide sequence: TGCAGTGCTAGTTCGGTCGCAGCGAACACTGAAGCTTTCTTT.

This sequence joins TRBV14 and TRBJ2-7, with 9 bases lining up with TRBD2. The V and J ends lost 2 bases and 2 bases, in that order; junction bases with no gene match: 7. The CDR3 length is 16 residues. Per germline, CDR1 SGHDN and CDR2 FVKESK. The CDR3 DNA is TGTGCCAGCAGCCAACCCAGCGGGGGGCCTCCCTACGAGCAGTACTTC. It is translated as CASSQPSGGPPYEQYF.

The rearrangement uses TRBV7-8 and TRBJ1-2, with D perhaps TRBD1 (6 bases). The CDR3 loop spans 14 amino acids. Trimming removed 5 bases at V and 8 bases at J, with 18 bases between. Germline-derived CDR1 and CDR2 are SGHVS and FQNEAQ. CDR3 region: CASSPETGWDGYTF. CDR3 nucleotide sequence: TGTGCCAGCAGCCCAGAAACAGGGTGGGACGGCTACACCTTC.

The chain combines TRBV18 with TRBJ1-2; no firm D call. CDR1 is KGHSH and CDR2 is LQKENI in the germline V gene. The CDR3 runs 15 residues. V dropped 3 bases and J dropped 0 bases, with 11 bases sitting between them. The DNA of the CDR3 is TGTGCCAGCTCACCCGTTGGAGGCTCTAACTATGGCTACACCTTC. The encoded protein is CASSPVGGSNYGYTF. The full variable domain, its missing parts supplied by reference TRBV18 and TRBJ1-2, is NAGVMQNPRHLVRRRGQEARLRCSPMKGHSHVYWYRQLPEEGLKFMVYLQKENIIDESGMPKERFSAEFPKEGPSILRIQQVVRGDSAAYFCASSPVGGSNYGYTFGSGTRLTVV.

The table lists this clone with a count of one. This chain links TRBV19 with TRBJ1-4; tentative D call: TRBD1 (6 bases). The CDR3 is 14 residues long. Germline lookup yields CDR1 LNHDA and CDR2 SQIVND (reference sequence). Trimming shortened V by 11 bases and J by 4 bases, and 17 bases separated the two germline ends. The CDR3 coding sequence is TGTGCCGCACGGAGAGGGGGGGGTAATGAAAAACTGTTTTTT. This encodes CAARRGGGNEKLFF.

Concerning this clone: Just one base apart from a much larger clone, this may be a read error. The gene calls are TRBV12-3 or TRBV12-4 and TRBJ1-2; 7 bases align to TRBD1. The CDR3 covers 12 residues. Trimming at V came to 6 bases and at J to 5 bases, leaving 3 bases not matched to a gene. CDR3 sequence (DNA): TGTGCCAGCAGCCCGGGACAGTATGGCTACACCTTC. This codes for CASSPGQYGYTF.

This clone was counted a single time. For the CDR3, the DNA is TGTGCCAGCAGTCCCTTACAGGTGAACACTGAAGCTTTCTTT. Translating it yields CASSPLQVNTEAFF. The V and J genes are TRBV6-2 or TRBV6-3 and TRBJ1-1; tentatively, D is TRBD1 (5 bases). This CDR3 comprises 14 residues. Trimming removed 5 bases from V and 0 bases from J, with 10 bases in between. Germline V gives CDR1 MNHEY, CDR2 SVGEGT.

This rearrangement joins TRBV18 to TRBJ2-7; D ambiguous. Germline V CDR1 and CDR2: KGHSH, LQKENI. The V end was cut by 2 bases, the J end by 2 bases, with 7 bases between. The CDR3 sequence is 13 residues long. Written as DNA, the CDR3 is TGTGCCAGCTCACCAGATTGGACCTACGAGCAGTACTTC. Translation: CASSPDWTYEQYF.

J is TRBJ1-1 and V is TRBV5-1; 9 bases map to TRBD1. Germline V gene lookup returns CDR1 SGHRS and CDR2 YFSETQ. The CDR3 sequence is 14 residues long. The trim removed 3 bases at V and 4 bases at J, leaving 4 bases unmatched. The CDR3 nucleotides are TGCGCCAGCAGCTACGGACAGGGGCTCACTGAAGCTTTCTTT. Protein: CASSYGQGLTEAFF.

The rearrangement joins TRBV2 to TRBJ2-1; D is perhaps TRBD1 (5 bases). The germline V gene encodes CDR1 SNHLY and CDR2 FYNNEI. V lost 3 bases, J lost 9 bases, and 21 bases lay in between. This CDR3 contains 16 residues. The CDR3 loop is CASSDPTRALISEQFF. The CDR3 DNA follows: TGTGCCAGCAGTGATCCGACCAGGGCCCTCATTAGTGAGCAGTTCTTC.

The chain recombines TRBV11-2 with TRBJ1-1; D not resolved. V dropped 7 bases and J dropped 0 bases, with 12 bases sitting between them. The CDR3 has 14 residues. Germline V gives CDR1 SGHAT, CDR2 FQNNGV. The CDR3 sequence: CASNRGRVNTEAFF. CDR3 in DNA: TGTGCCAGCAACAGAGGGAGGGTGAACACTGAAGCTTTCTTT.

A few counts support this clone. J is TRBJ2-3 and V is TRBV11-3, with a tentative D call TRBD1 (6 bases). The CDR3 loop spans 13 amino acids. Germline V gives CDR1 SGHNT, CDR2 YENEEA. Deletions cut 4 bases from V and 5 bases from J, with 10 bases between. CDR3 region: CASSSQQGDTQYF. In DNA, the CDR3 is TGTGCCAGCAGCTCGCAACAGGGAGATACGCAGTATTTT.